This is a list of T cell receptor beta chains from one sample in a study of blood T cell repertoires in COVID-19. The table came from immunoSEQ multiplex PCR; TCRdb's copy has only in-frame clones and leaves some out. This repertoire shows fewer than 400,000 clones, around 85% found once; its top ten account for around 3.4%. The sample taken for sequencing was peripheral blood. The receptors shown here come from a young woman with acute or convalescent COVID-19. Each CDR3 is given with its conserved first and last residue. D genes are given only for firm matches. Clone size is given for some rows only: seen once, a few or many times, or a class if the clone is expanded.

-	TRBJ2-1	TRBV11-2	-	CASSYARGGLNEQFF	TGTGCCAGCAGCTACGCTAGGGGGGGCCTCAATGAGCAGTTCTTC
-	TRBJ1-1	TRBV6-1	-	CATRGGGRDTEAFF	TGTGCCACCCGAGGAGGCGGTCGGGACACTGAAGCTTTCTTT
-	TRBJ1-6	TRBV27	-	CASSLYARGTINSPLHF	TGTGCCAGCAGTTTATATGCTAGAGGGACTATTAATTCACCCCTCCACTTT
-	TRBJ2-3	TRBV2	TRBD2	CASSEGVVGGPSDTQYF	TGTGCCAGCAGTGAAGGGGTGGTGGGAGGGCCTTCAGATACGCAGTATTTT
-	TRBJ1-2	TRBV4-2	-	CASSQEGLRVYGYTF	TGTGCCAGCAGCCAAGAGGGGCTCAGGGTCTATGGCTACACCTTC
-	TRBJ1-2	TRBV5-6	-	CASNRGYGYTF	TGTGCCAGCAACCGGGGCTATGGCTACACCTTC
-	TRBJ2-2	TRBV5-1	TRBD2	CASSLFFAGGTGELFF	TGCGCCAGCAGCTTGTTCTTTGCGGGGGGCACCGGGGAGCTGTTTTTT
-	TRBJ2-7	TRBV7-2	TRBD2	CASSLRLAGYEQYF	TGTGCCAGCAGCCTACGACTAGCGGGTTACGAGCAGTACTTC
-	TRBJ1-1	TRBV9	TRBD1	CASSATEGQPNTEAFF	TGTGCCAGCAGCGCCACGGAGGGACAGCCAAACACTGAAGCTTTCTTT
-	TRBJ1-1	TRBV27	-	CASSFTGYGATEAFF	TGTGCCAGCAGTTTCACAGGGTACGGGGCTACTGAAGCTTTCTTT
-	TRBJ1-6	TRBV5-6	-	CASSPQGGRPYNSPLHF	TGTGCCAGCAGCCCCCAAGGCGGCCGACCCTATAATTCACCCCTCCACTTT
-	TRBJ2-7	TRBV15	-	CATSRDPEPDSYEQYF	TGTGCCACCAGCAGAGATCCCGAGCCCGACTCCTACGAGCAGTACTTC
few	TRBJ2-7	TRBV5-1	TRBD1	CASSLGGTDAYEQYF	TGCGCCAGCAGCTTGGGAGGGACAGATGCCTACGAGCAGTACTTC
-	TRBJ1-1	TRBV4-1	TRBD1	CASSPGGGNTEAFF	TGCGCCAGCAGCCCAGGGGGCGGGAACACTGAAGCTTTCTTT
-	TRBJ1-2	TRBV24-1	-	CATSDWTVNYGYTF	TGTGCCACCAGTGATTGGACAGTAAACTATGGCTACACCTTC
once	TRBJ1-2	TRBV28	-	CASSLAGDYGYTF	TGTGCCAGCAGTTTAGCGGGGGACTATGGCTACACCTTC
-	TRBJ1-4	TRBV7-8	-	CASSLVPRVATNEKLFF	TGTGCCAGCAGCTTAGTTCCCCGGGTTGCAACTAATGAAAAACTGTTTTTT
few	TRBJ1-4	TRBV2	-	CASKGESEKLFF	TGTGCCAGCAAAGGGGAATCTGAAAAACTGTTTTTT
-	TRBJ2-1	TRBV30	TRBD2	CAWSKTSGGYNEQFF	TGTGCCTGGAGCAAGACTAGCGGGGGGTACAATGAGCAGTTCTTC
-	TRBJ1-2	TRBV5-5	TRBD1	CASSFAGTGNGYTF	TGTGCCAGCAGTTTCGCCGGGACAGGGAATGGCTACACCTTC
-	TRBJ2-1	TRBV19	-	CASSIGGTDTYNEQFF	TGTGCCAGTAGTATAGGCGGGACTGATACTTACAATGAGCAGTTCTTC
-	TRBJ2-2	TRBV24-1	TRBD1	CATSGKDRRANTGELFF	TGTGCCACCAGTGGGAAGGACAGGCGAGCGAACACCGGGGAGCTGTTTTTT
many	TRBJ2-7	TRBV5-1	-	CASSLGGHEQYF	TGCGCCAGCAGCTTGGGAGGGCACGAGCAGTACTTC
-	TRBJ1-2	TRBV6-5	-	CASSLGVRGPYTF	TGTGCCAGCAGTCTCGGGGTCCGGGGTCCATACACCTTC
once	TRBJ2-7	TRBV3-1/TRBV3-2	-	CASSQDHGGSTYEQYF	TGTGCCAGCAGCCAAGATCACGGGGGTTCCACCTACGAGCAGTACTTC
-	TRBJ1-5	TRBV20-1	TRBD1	CSASQGANQPQHF	TGCAGTGCTAGTCAGGGGGCCAATCAGCCCCAGCATTTT
once	TRBJ1-2	TRBV25-1	-	CASSELEGVYGYTF	TGTGCCAGCAGTGAATTGGAAGGGGTATATGGCTACACCTTC
-	TRBJ2-5	TRBV24-1	-	CATSDAPGTTLQETQYF	TGTGCCACCAGTGATGCCCCCGGGACAACCCTCCAAGAGACCCAGTACTTC
-	TRBJ1-2	TRBV19	-	CASSIKEGGYGYTF	TGTGCCAGTAGTATTAAGGAGGGCGGCTATGGCTACACCTTC
few	TRBJ1-5	TRBV7-8	TRBD1	CASSLSTGNQPQHF	TGTGCCAGCAGCTTATCGACAGGGAATCAGCCCCAGCATTTT
-	TRBJ2-4	TRBV28	-	CASSGGANIQYF	TGTGCCAGCAGTGGAGGGGCGAACATTCAGTACTTC
-	TRBJ2-2	TRBV7-2	-	CASSRGSRSRTGELFF	TGTGCCAGCAGTAGGGGATCTAGATCGAGGACCGGGGAGCTGTTTTTT
few	TRBJ1-4	TRBV27	TRBD1	CASSLRTGENEKLFF	TGTGCCAGCAGTCTCAGGACAGGAGAGAATGAAAAACTGTTTTTT
-	TRBJ1-4	TRBV7-2	TRBD1	CASSSGQAVTNEKLFF	TGTGCCAGCAGCTCAGGACAGGCGGTAACTAATGAAAAACTGTTTTTT
-	TRBJ2-7	TRBV6-4	TRBD2	CARGTSGTTYEQYF	TGTGCCAGGGGTACTAGCGGGACCACCTACGAGCAGTACTTC
-	TRBJ2-1	TRBV5-1	-	CASSLAGNEQFF	TGCGCCAGCAGCTTAGCAGGCAATGAGCAGTTCTTC
-	TRBJ1-4	TRBV2	TRBD1	CASSKGTGGSNEKLFF	TGTGCCAGCAGTAAAGGGACAGGGGGGTCTAATGAAAAACTGTTTTTT
-	TRBJ1-2	TRBV19	TRBD1	CATNRGGYGYTF	TGTGCCACAAACAGGGGGGGATATGGCTACACCTTC
-	TRBJ2-3	TRBV3-1/TRBV3-2	-	CASSHPGDTQYF	TGTGCCAGCAGCCACCCCGGGGATACGCAGTATTTT
-	TRBJ1-5	TRBV30	TRBD1	CAWSGDREAESNQPQHF	TGTGCCTGGAGTGGGGACAGGGAGGCGGAAAGCAATCAGCCCCAGCATTTT
-	TRBJ1-1	TRBV2	TRBD1	CASCKRDREGTEAFF	TGTGCCAGCTGCAAGAGGGACAGGGAAGGAACTGAAGCTTTCTTT
-	TRBJ2-7	TRBV28	-	CASRGSVAYEQYF	TGTGCCAGCAGGGGTAGCGTAGCCTACGAGCAGTACTTC
once	TRBJ2-2	TRBV28	-	CASSPRDTQTGELFF	TGTGCCAGCAGTCCCCGGGACACCCAAACCGGGGAGCTGTTTTTT
-	TRBJ1-1	TRBV27	TRBD1	CASSLLRQGNTEAFF	TGTGCCAGCAGTTTACTTAGACAGGGGAACACTGAAGCTTTCTTT
once	TRBJ2-5	TRBV7-2	TRBD2	CASSLAGVRETQYF	TGTGCCAGCTCGTTAGCGGGAGTTAGAGAGACCCAGTACTTC
-	TRBJ1-1	TRBV27	-	CASSSISQAEAFF	TGTGCCAGCAGTTCTATCTCCCAGGCTGAAGCTTTCTTT
-	TRBJ1-4	TRBV4-1	-	CASTASGKLFF	TGCGCCAGCACCGCATCCGGAAAACTGTTTTTT
-	TRBJ2-7	TRBV7-9	-	CASSLDGESYEQYF	TGTGCCAGCAGCTTAGACGGGGAGTCCTACGAGCAGTACTTC
-	TRBJ2-7	TRBV6-4	-	CASSDSGQDSRFYEQYF	TGTGCCAGCAGTGACTCTGGGCAGGACTCACGCTTCTACGAGCAGTACTTC